This T cell receptor (beta chain) derives from a study of blood T cell repertoires in COVID-19. Across the study: Sources were T cells, B-cell-depleted T cells, or PBMCs; the material itself was cDNA or gDNA.

After removal of 3 bases from V and 2 bases from J, the junction contained 10 bases not matched to a gene. The CDR3 runs to 17 residues. The germline gives CDR1 LGHDT, CDR2 YNNKEL (reference sequence). The repertoire was sequenced with immunoSEQ multiplex PCR; TCRdb's copy has only in-frame clones and lacks some. This table holds fewer than 250,000 clones, roughly 80% found once. Recruits, aged roughly 18 to 90 years, lived in 24 US areas. Membership in each cohort depended on participant-reported clinical history. The chain uses TRBV3-1 (or the pseudogene TRBV3-2) and TRBJ2-3, with 8 bases fitting TRBD2. The receptor comes from a woman between 40 and 50 years old who had been exposed to COVID-19. The sample was PBMCs or T cells enriched from blood (not recorded which). Here the CDR3 reads CASSQLDQRGFTDTQYF. As DNA, the CDR3 is TGTGCCAGCAGCCAGCTAGACCAGCGGGGGTTCACAGATACGCAGTATTTT.